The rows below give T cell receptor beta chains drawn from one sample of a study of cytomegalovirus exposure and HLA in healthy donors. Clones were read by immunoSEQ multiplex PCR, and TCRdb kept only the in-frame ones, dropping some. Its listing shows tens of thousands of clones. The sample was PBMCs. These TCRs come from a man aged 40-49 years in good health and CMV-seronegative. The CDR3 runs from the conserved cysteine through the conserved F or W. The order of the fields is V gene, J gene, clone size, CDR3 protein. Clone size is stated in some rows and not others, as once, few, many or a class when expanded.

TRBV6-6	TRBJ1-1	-	CASSLQGGARGGEAFF
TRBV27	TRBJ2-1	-	CASSLRASGGYEQFF
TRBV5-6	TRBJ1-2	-	CASSRYDPGQAYGYTF
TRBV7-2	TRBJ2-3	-	CASSPQGPFVTDTQYF
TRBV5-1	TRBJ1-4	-	CASSSGQGVGNEKLFF
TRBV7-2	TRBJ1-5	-	CASSTQPGRNQPQHF
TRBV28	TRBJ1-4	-	CASSRNEKLFF
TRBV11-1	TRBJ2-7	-	CASSPWTGSFHEQYF
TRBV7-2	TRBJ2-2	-	CASSPRSGGMNTGELFF
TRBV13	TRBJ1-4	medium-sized	CASSASATNEKLFF
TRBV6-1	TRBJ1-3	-	CASSAGRGLLTGNTIYF
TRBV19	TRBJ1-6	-	CASSTTGGGSPLHF
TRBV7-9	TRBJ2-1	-	CASSPGGSYNEQFF
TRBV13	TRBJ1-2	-	CASSATRQETGYTF
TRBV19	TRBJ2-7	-	CASSIAASGKTYEQYF
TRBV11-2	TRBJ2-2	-	CASSYDRGRTGELFF
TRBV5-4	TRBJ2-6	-	CASSLGTGSSGANVLTF
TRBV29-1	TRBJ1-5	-	CSVEDGARGDQPQHF
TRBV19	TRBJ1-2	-	CASSLGGRGSYGYTF
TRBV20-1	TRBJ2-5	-	CSGGTKETQYF
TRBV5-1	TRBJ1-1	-	CASSRDNPATEAFF
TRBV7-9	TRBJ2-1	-	CASSRETSGWRRYNEQFF
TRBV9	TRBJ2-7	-	CASSVESGGAYEQYF
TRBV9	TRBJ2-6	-	CASSVRDRGSGANVLTF
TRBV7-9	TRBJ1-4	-	CASSWRGPEKLFF